This T cell receptor (beta chain) was obtained from a study of shared clonotypes between healthy human individuals. The overall study: Plates per donor: three CD4 naive, three CD4 memory, two CD8 naive, one CD8 memory.

Clones were sequenced by immunoSEQ multiplex PCR, and TCRdb holds only the in-frame ones, with some missing. The sample lists roughly 2.5 million clones, around 94% seen once, with around 0.14% in the top ten. General study findings and limits: Rarefaction showed that sequencing of sorted subsets was incomplete (despite large depth). Memory subsets generally showed lower estimated richness than naive subsets.

After removal of 6 bases from V and 6 bases from J, the junction contained 8 bases not matched to a gene. Per the germline V gene, CDR1 is KGHSH and CDR2 is LQKENI. This CDR3 has 14 amino acids. On this clone itself: The target antigen is unknown.

J is TRBJ1-1 and V is TRBV18, with 9 nucleotides matching TRBD1. The sequenced material came from naive CD4+ T cells sorted from blood. Sample subset: CD45RA+ positively selected. The sequence was collected from a man younger than 30 in good health. Here the CDR3 DNA reads TGTGCCAGCTCCCCGGGACAGGGTCGTTCTGAAGCTTTCTTT. It codes for CASSPGQGRSEAFF. Looking up the rest from reference TRBV18 and TRBJ1-1 gives the full variable domain: NAGVMQNPRHLVRRRGQEARLRCSPMKGHSHVYWYRQLPEEGLKFMVYLQKENIIDESGMPKERFSAEFPKEGPSILRIQQVVRGDSAAYFCASSPGQGRSEAFFGQGTRLTVV.